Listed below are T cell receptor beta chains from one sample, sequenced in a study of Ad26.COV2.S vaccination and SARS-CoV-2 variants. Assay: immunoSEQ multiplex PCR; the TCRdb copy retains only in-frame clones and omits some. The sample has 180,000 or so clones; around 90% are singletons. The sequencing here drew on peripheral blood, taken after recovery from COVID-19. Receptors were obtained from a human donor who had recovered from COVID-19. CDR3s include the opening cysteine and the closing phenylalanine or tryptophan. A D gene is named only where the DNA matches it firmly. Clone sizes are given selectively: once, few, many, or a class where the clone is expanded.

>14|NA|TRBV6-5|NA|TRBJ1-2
CASSYSNDLYGYTF
TGTGCCAGCAGTTACTCGAACGACCTTTATGGCTACACCTTC
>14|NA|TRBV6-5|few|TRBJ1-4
CASSYIWGNEKLFF
TGTGCCAGCAGTTACATATGGGGCAACGAAAAACTGTTTTTT
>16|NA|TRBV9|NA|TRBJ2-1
CASSVGGLSFSNEQFF
TGTGCCAGCAGCGTTGGCGGCTTATCCTTTTCCAATGAGCAGTTCTTC
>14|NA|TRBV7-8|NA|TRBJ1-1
CASSLVGTSTEAFF
TGTGCCAGCAGCTTAGTAGGGACGAGCACTGAAGCTTTCTTT
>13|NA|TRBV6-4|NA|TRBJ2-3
CASRLTGTDTQYF
TGTGCCAGCAGACTGACGGGCACAGATACGCAGTATTTT
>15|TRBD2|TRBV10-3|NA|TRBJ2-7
CAISEGREVNYEQYF
TGTGCCATCAGTGAAGGTCGGGAGGTCAATTACGAGCAGTACTTC
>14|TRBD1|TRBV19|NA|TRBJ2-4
CASSPWDREPIQYF
TGTGCCAGTAGTCCGTGGGACAGGGAACCCATTCAGTACTTC
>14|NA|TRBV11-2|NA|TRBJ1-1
CASSLKGQGTEAFF
TGTGCCAGCAGCTTAAAGGGGCAGGGCACTGAAGCTTTCTTT
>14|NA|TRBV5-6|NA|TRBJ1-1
CASSFSGHKTEAFF
TGTGCCAGCAGCTTCTCTGGCCATAAAACTGAAGCTTTCTTT
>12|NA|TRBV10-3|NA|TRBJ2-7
CAISVGGREQYF
TGTGCCATCAGTGTGGGTGGTCGGGAGCAGTACTTC
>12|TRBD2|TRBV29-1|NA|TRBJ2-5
CSVVTSGETQYF
TGCAGCGTTGTAACTAGCGGAGAGACCCAGTACTTC
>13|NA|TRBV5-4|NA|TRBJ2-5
CASSLVGRETQYF
TGTGCCAGCAGCTTAGTAGGGCGAGAGACCCAGTACTTC
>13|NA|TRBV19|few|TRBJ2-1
CATRGTNYNEQFF
TGTGCCACCCGGGGGACGAATTACAATGAGCAGTTCTTC
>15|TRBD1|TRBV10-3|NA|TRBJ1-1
CAISESTGVLTEAFF
TGTGCCATCAGTGAGTCTACAGGGGTTTTGACTGAAGCTTTCTTT
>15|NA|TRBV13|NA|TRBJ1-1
CASSPGAGQNTEAFF
TGTGCCAGCAGCCCAGGAGCAGGCCAGAACACTGAAGCTTTCTTT
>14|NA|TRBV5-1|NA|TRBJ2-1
CASSLPSPNNEQFF
TGCGCCAGCAGCTTGCCTAGCCCGAACAATGAGCAGTTCTTC
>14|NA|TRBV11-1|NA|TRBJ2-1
CASSLGGSYNEQFF
TGTGCCAGCAGCTTAGGTGGGTCCTACAATGAGCAGTTCTTC
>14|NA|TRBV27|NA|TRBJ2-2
CASSFREALGELFF
TGTGCCAGCAGTTTTAGGGAGGCTTTGGGGGAGCTGTTTTTT
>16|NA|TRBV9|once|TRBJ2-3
CASSPRGGAPLDTQYF
TGTGCCAGCAGCCCCCGAGGGGGGGCCCCGCTGGATACGCAGTATTTT
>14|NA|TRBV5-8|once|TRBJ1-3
CASSFRQVGNTIYF
TGTGCCAGCAGCTTTCGACAGGTCGGCAACACCATATATTTT
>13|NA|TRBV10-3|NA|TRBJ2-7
CATWDPTLYEQYF
TGTGCCACCTGGGACCCGACACTCTACGAGCAGTACTTC
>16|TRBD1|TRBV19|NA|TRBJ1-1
CASSQGARFMNTEAFF
TGTGCCAGTTCCCAGGGGGCCCGGTTCATGAACACTGAAGCTTTCTTT
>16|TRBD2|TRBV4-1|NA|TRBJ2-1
CASSEGGSPTGDEQFF
TGCGCCAGCAGCGAAGGCGGGAGCCCCACGGGCGATGAGCAGTTCTTC
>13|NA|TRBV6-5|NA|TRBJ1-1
CASNQGPGTEAFF
TGTGCCAGCAACCAGGGGCCAGGGACTGAAGCTTTCTTT
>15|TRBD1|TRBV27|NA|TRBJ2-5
CASSLTGGDGETQYF
TGTGCCAGCAGTTTGACAGGGGGCGATGGAGAGACCCAGTACTTC
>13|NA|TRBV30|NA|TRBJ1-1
CAWSDGVGTEAFF
TGTGCCTGGAGTGACGGGGTCGGCACTGAAGCTTTCTTT
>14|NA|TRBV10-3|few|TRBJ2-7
CAISGGDPPYEQYF
TGTGCCATCAGTGGGGGCGACCCCCCCTACGAGCAGTACTTC
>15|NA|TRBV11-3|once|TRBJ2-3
CASSFGGLRTDTQYF
TGTGCCAGCAGCTTCGGGGGACTTCGCACAGATACGCAGTATTTT
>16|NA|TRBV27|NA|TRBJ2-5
CASSLLPSGGQETQYF
TGTGCCAGCAGTTTACTACCGTCTGGTGGGCAAGAGACCCAGTACTTC
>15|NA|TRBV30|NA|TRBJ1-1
CAWSGTKVAVTEAFF
TGTGCCTGGAGTGGTACCAAGGTCGCGGTGACTGAAGCTTTCTTT
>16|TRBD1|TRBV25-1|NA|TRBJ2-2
CASSPRTGRLDGELFF
TGTGCCAGCAGTCCCCGGACAGGGAGGTTGGACGGGGAGCTGTTTTTT
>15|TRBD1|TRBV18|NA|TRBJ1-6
CASSRNRGRDSPLHF
TGTGCCAGCTCGCGGAACAGGGGGCGCGATTCACCCCTCCACTTT
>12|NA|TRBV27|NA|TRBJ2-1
CASSLSNNEQFF
TGTGCCAGCAGTTTATCCAATAATGAGCAGTTCTTC
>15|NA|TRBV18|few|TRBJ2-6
CASSPDISGANVLTF
TGTGCCAGCTCACCTGACATCTCTGGGGCCAACGTCCTGACTTTC
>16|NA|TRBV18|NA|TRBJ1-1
CASSPPNRHMNTEAFF
TGTGCCAGCTCACCACCGAACAGACACATGAACACTGAAGCTTTCTTT
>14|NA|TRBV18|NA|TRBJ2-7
CASSWGTAIYEQYF
TGTGCCAGCTCATGGGGAACAGCCATCTACGAGCAGTACTTC
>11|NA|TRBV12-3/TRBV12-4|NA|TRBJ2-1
CASSFGVEQFF
TGTGCCAGCAGTTTCGGGGTTGAGCAGTTCTTC
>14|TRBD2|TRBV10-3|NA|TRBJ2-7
CAIQPSGSGNEQYF
TGTGCCATCCAGCCTAGCGGGAGTGGAAACGAGCAGTACTTC
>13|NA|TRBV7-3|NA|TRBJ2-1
CASSSWEGEEQFF
TGTGCCAGCAGCTCCTGGGAGGGGGAGGAGCAGTTCTTC
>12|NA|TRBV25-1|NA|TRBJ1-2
CASSESGLGYTF
TGTGCCAGCAGTGAATCTGGGTTGGGCTACACCTTC
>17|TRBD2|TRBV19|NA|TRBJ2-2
CASTLLTSGGNTGELFF
TGTGCCAGTACCCTCTTGACTAGCGGGGGGAACACCGGGGAGCTGTTTTTT